The 7 T cell receptor beta chains below were found in one sample sequenced in a study of T cell responses to AZD1222 COVID-19 vaccine. Clones were sequenced by immunoSEQ multiplex PCR, and TCRdb holds only the in-frame ones, with some missing. Of 110,000 or so clones in the sample, approximately 87% were seen once. The input for sequencing was peripheral blood, taken 28 days after the second AZD1222 dose. The receptors here all came from an adult who received the AZD1222 COVID-19 vaccine.

The rearrangement links TRBV6-5 to TRBJ1-1; D ambiguous. The CDR3 totals 12 residues. The V gene's germline CDR1 is MNHEY and CDR2 SVGAGI. V was pared by 2 bases and J by 1 base, with 2 bases between. The CDR3 DNA follows: TGTGCCAGCAGTTACCCGAACACTGAAGCTTTCTTT. As protein: CASSYPNTEAFF.

The chain joins TRBV30 to TRBJ1-4; D ambiguous. V was trimmed by 3 bases and J by 1 base, leaving 9 bases between them. The CDR3 runs to 14 residues. CDR1 and CDR2 from the germline V gene are GTSNPN and SVGIG (reference sequence). The CDR3 is CAWRTLRTNEKLFF. The CDR3 DNA reads TGTGCCTGGAGAACCTTGCGAACTAATGAAAAACTGTTTTTT.

The rearrangement links TRBV5-4 to TRBJ2-2; perhaps TRBD2 as D (5 bases). Between the trimmed V and J ends, which lost 4 bases and 7 bases, there was a span of 17 bases. Looked up from germline, CDR1 is SGHNT and CDR2 is YYREEE (reference sequence). The CDR3 has 15 amino acids. The chain's CDR3 is CASSPPIGDIGELFF. CDR3 nucleotides: TGTGCCAGCAGCCCTCCTATCGGGGATATCGGGGAGCTGTTTTTT.

V is TRBV5-1 and J is TRBJ2-1; 12 bases match TRBD2. The germline gives CDR1 SGHRS, CDR2 YFSETQ. The CDR3 is 17 amino acids. The V and J ends lost 5 bases and 5 bases, in that order; junction bases with no gene match: 11. DNA of the CDR3: TGCGCCAGCAGTTCTCAACCTAGCGGGGGGGCGGACAATGAGCAGTTCTTC. Translation: CASSSQPSGGADNEQFF.

V gene TRBV30 combines with J gene TRBJ1-2; no firm D call. The CDR3 is 12 amino acids. Germline lookup yields CDR1 GTSNPN and CDR2 SVGIG (reference sequence). Deletions cut 8 bases from V and 0 bases from J, with 10 bases between. The CDR3 is CALYGPNYGYTF. For the CDR3, the DNA is TGTGCCCTATATGGACCTAACTATGGCTACACCTTC.

The rearrangement uses TRBV12-3 or TRBV12-4 and TRBJ1-1, with D perhaps TRBD1 (6 bases). V shed 8 bases and J shed 7 bases, with 17 bases lying between them. The CDR3 has 13 residues. For the CDR3, the DNA is TGTGCCAGCCGACGACAGGTAGCTTATGAAGCTTTCTTT. Protein sequence: CASRRQVAYEAFF.

This clone was seen a handful of times. V usage is TRBV7-2 and J usage is TRBJ2-7, with D perhaps TRBD2 (6 bases). There are 16 residues in the CDR3. The V and J ends lost 5 bases and 0 bases respectively, with 17 bases between them. The germline CDR1 and CDR2 sequences are SGHTA and FQGNSA. The CDR3 loop is CASSAAGTYSSYEQYF. CDR3 DNA: TGTGCCAGCAGCGCGGCGGGAACTTATAGCTCCTACGAGCAGTACTTC.